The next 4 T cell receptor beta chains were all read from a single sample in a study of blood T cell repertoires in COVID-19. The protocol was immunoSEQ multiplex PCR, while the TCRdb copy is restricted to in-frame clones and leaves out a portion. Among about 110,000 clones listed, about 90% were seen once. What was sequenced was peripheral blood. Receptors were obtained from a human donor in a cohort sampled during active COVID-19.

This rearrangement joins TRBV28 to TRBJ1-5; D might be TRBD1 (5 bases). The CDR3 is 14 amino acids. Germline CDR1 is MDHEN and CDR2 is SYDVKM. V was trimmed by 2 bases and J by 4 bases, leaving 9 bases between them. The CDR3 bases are TGTGCCAGCAGTTTAGGGGCCCCAAATCAGCCCCAGCATTTT. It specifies CASSLGAPNQPQHF.

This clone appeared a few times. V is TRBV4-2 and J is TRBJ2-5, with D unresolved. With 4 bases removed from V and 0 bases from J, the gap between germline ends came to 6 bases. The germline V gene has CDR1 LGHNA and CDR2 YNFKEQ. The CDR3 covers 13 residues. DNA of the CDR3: TGTGCCAGCAGCCGAAACTACCAAGAGACCCAGTACTTC. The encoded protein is CASSRNYQETQYF.

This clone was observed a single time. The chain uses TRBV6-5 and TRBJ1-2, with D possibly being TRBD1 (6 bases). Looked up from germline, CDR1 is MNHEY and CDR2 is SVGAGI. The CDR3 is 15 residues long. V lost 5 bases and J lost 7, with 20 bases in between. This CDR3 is CASSRDIRATGGYTF. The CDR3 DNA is TGTGCCAGCAGTCGGGACATTAGGGCGACGGGTGGCTACACCTTC.

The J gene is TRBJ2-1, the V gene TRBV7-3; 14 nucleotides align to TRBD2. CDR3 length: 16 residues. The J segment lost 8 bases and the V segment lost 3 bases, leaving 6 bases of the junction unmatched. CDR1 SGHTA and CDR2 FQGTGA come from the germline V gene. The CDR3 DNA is TGTGCCAGCAGCTTGAACGGGGGACTAGCGGGGGATGAGCAGTTCTTC. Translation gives CASSLNGGLAGDEQFF.